This TCR beta chain derives from a study of T cell responses to AZD1222 COVID-19 vaccine (dated by TCRdb to the early 2020s). Context from the whole study: AZD1222 recipients given second doses at about 4 weeks or at about 12 weeks were pooled, since spike-specific TCR depth and breadth were not found to differ between the two schedules. A total of approximately 230 trial participants underwent TCR sequencing, of whom about 210 received two doses of AZD1222 and about 25 received two doses of the MenACWY control vaccine. Trial participants were enrolled by age into subgroups of 18-55, 56-69 and 70-plus years, and 148, 28 and 57 TCR-sequenced participants, respectively, were included in these subgroups. Broader findings and caveats from the paper: The vaccine-associated CD4 TCRs covered the entire spike protein, and the dominant responses fell in regions 160-218 and 743-854. The 56-69-year group was small, and its depth increase did not reach significance, likely because of low power. Participants were mostly white British, with more females than males. The authors suggested clonal diversity may have been underestimated. Conclusions about previously exposed vaccinees are limited, since just five or six AZD1222 recipients were seropositive for SARS-CoV-2 at baseline. Reportedly, close to half of the unique spike-specific TCRs recognized epitopes lying outside the regions that are mutated in the B.1.351 and B.1.1.7 variants. After two AZD1222 doses, both the breadth and the depth of spike-specific TCRs were significantly higher than at day 0 and than in MenACWY recipients. No day 14 peak-response samples were available, so repertoires were characterized only after the peak T cell response.

The CDR3 regions of human TCRbeta chains were analyzed by immunosequencing. For the original study's pipeline: TCRs in the repertoires were matched against a reference library of SARS-CoV-2-specific TCRs that had been generated with the MIRA antigen-specificity platform. Breadth was defined as the fraction of unique TCRs that were SARS-CoV-2-associated, and depth was defined as the fraction of total T cells that were SARS-CoV-2-associated. Using the MIRA data, every spike-specific TCR was mapped to the spike region that the TCR reacted to and assigned to either a CD4 or a CD8 class. Log10-transformed breadth and depth values were compared by one-way ANOVA with Sidak's multiple comparisons tests. TCRdb re-hosts the immuneACCESS table, in-frame sequences only. Its copies lack some clones; in the studies checked, an unresolved V gene accounts for under half of them, and the cause for the rest is not known. V and J calls and clone size are copied from that table; D and trimming were computed from the DNA. Counted in this sample were about 140,000 clones; roughly 90% of them appeared once. Jointly, the top ten make up approximately 5.7% of the sample.

Relative to germline, V is 8 bases shorter and J is 4 bases shorter, with 12 bases between their ends. The CDR3 has 13 amino acids, counting the end cysteine and phenylalanine. The kept DNA is CDR3 alone, 39 bases in frame from the first base. CDR1 SNHLY and CDR2 FYNNEI are derived from the germline V gene. Sample time point, as interpreted from the label and publication: baseline before first vaccination. The vaccinee samples were drawn from two UK trials, COV001 and COV002, one of which was a single-blind randomized controlled phase 2/3 trial testing AZD1222 (ChAdOx1 nCoV-19) in healthy adults. For TCRbeta chain sequencing, PBMC samples were collected from trial participants at day 0 and at day 28 after the second dose. A note on this clone: There is no known antigen for this receptor. It has no much larger one-base neighbor in the sample; base qualities were not kept.

The sequence joins TRBV2 to TRBJ1-5; confidence is insufficient to name the D gene. This TCR derives from an adult in good health. Sequencing was performed on peripheral blood, taken on day 0 of AZD1222 vaccination. CDR3 sequence: CASSDGKNQPQHF. The nucleotide sequence reads as follows: TGTGCCAGCTCGGACGGGAAGAATCAGCCCCAGCATTTT.